What follows are 11 T cell receptor beta chains derived from one specimen sequenced in a study of OX40 agonist ivuxolimab in advanced cancers. TCRdb's table, derived via immunoSEQ multiplex PCR, lists solely in-frame clones and lacks some. There are tens of thousands of clones in the sample; over 90% occur only once, and less than 7% lies in the top ten. This material consisted of CD4+ or CD8+ T cells sorted from blood, taken in a trial of the OX40 agonist ivuxolimab. Receptors were obtained from an adult with an advanced solid tumor such as melanoma, head and neck, liver or kidney cancer.

CDR3 DNA: TGTGCAAGTCGCTTAGTTATAGTTTCCACGGGGAACGGGGAGCTGTTTTTT. Its protein is CASRLVIVSTGNGELFF. The J gene is TRBJ2-2, the V gene TRBV12-2; the D call of TRBD2 is as the table states it, not checked on the DNA. TRBV12-2 is shown as a pseudogene. The CDR3 has 17 residues.

This chain links TRBV9 with TRBJ2-5, with TRBD2 matching 8 bases. The CDR3 is 14 residues long. The germline gives CDR1 SGDLS, CDR2 YYNGEE. The ends lost 3 bases at V and 5 bases at J; junction bases unmatched: 6. DNA of the CDR3: TGTGCCAGCAGCGCACCCTCGGGGGGGGAGACCCAGTACTTC. Its translation is CASSAPSGGETQYF.

In its sample, this clone was seen once. V gene TRBV27 combines with J gene TRBJ2-7; TRBD2 is a possible D gene (6 bases). CDR3 length: 14 residues. The V end was cut by 8 bases, the J end by 2 bases, with 16 bases between. The germline V gene encodes CDR1 MNHEY and CDR2 SMNVEV (reference sequence). The CDR3 region is CASGGAGPPYEQYF. For the CDR3, the DNA is TGTGCCAGCGGTGGTGCGGGGCCCCCCTACGAGCAGTACTTC.

This clone has just one count. The chain is built from TRBV4-1 and TRBJ2-5; TRBD2 matches 14 bases. CDR1 is MGHRA and CDR2 is YSYEKL in the germline V gene. Unmatched junction bases numbered 10, after V lost 5 bases and J lost 5 bases. This CDR3 comprises 17 residues. CDR3 region: CASSSRLAGGPRETQYF. CDR3 DNA sequence: TGCGCCAGCAGCTCTAGACTAGCGGGAGGGCCGAGGGAGACCCAGTACTTC.

The chain carries TRBV6-5 and TRBJ2-7; 7 bases are a match to TRBD1. Germline CDR1 reads MNHEY; CDR2 reads SVGAGI. V lost 6 bases, J lost 5 bases, and 10 bases stayed unmatched. This CDR3 has 14 amino acids. CDR3 region: CASSDRVLGDEQYF. The CDR3 coding sequence is TGTGCCAGCAGCGACAGGGTCCTTGGGGACGAGCAGTACTTC.

This sequence joins TRBV7-9 and TRBJ2-1; 8 positions match TRBD2. CDR3 length: 16 amino acids. CDR1 is SEHNR, CDR2 FQNEAQ, per germline (reference sequence). With 5 bases clipped from V and 7 bases from J, the junction kept 13 bases outside the gene matches. As DNA, the CDR3 is TGTGCCAGCAGCCCCCGCGGGGGGCCGAGGATAAATGAGCAGTTCTTC. Its translation: CASSPRGGPRINEQFF.

V gene TRBV27 combines with J gene TRBJ2-5; tentative D call: TRBD2 (7 bases). Between the trimmed V and J ends, which lost 3 bases and 5 bases, there was a span of 13 bases. The germline V gene has CDR1 MNHEY and CDR2 SMNVEV (reference sequence). This CDR3 is built from 14 residues. This chain's CDR3 is CASSLRGQVETQYF. CDR3 coding DNA: TGTGCCAGCAGTTTGCGGGGGCAGGTTGAGACCCAGTACTTC.

The chain has TRBV4-3 and TRBJ2-7; 14 positions match TRBD2. Trimming took 4 bases from V and 3 from J; bases not matched to a gene: 2. CDR1 is LGHNA, CDR2 YSLEER, per germline. This CDR3 comprises 15 residues. CDR3 residues: CASSPGTSGGYEQYF. CDR3 nucleotide sequence: TGCGCCAGCAGCCCCGGGACTAGCGGGGGCTACGAGCAGTACTTC.

The chain links TRBV10-3 to TRBJ1-5; no reliable D call. Trimming left V 3 bases short and J 4 bases short, with 13 bases between. The CDR3 contains 15 residues. CDR1 ENHRY and CDR2 SYGVKD come from the germline V gene. DNA for the CDR3: TGTGCCATCAGTGATAGTGGAACAGCGAATCAGCCCCAGCATTTT. Translating it yields CAISDSGTANQPQHF.

The rearrangement links TRBV18 to TRBJ1-5; 7 bases are a match to TRBD1. The V and J ends lost 0 bases and 5 bases, in that order; junction bases with no gene match: 4. The CDR3 runs to 15 residues. Looked up from germline, CDR1 is KGHSH and CDR2 is LQKENI. For the CDR3, the DNA is TGTGCCAGCTCACCACCGGGGCAGGGGGATCAGCCCCAGCATTTT. Translating gives CASSPPGQGDQPQHF.

The V and J genes are TRBV19 and TRBJ2-2; D is ambiguous. CDR1 and CDR2 (germline): LNHDA, SQIVND (reference sequence). There are 17 residues in the CDR3. Trimming took 3 bases from V and 0 from J, leaving 14 bases between them. In DNA, the CDR3 is TGTGCCAGTAGTATTAGGTACAGACCATCGAACACCGGGGAGCTGTTTTTT. Translating gives CASSIRYRPSNTGELFF.